The 29 T cell receptor beta chains reported below all come from one sample, sequenced in a study of cytomegalovirus exposure and HLA in healthy donors. In the PCR, 60 Vbeta and 13 Jbeta primers were used. Assay used: immunoSEQ multiplex PCR; TCRdb lists only in-frame clones, some missing. The data hold more than 90,000 clones, with about 75% observed a single time. The sequencing sample was made of PBMCs. These receptors came from a man aged 35 to 55 in good health and CMV-seropositive.

This clone was seen a few times. Distinct nucleotide sequences in the sample also encode this CDR3. This chain uses TRBV7-3 with TRBJ2-3, with TRBD2 matching over 12 bases. In germline, CDR1 is SGHTA, CDR2 FQGTGA. V lost 2 bases and J lost 3; bases outside the gene matches: 0. The CDR3 contains 15 residues. For the CDR3, the DNA is TGTGCCAGCAGCTTACTAGCGGGGGGGACAGATACGCAGTATTTT. Translated, it gives CASSLLAGGTDTQYF.

The V call is TRBV11-2, the J call TRBJ2-5; D perhaps matches TRBD1 (6 bases). The closer fit of TRBJ2-7 to the DNA end suggests the J call may be wrong. This CDR3 is built from 14 residues. Germline V gene data show CDR1 as SGHAT and CDR2 as FQNNGV. CDR3 in DNA: TGTGCCAGCAGCTCCCGGACAGCCTCCTACGAGCAGTACTTC. Its protein product is CASSSRTASYEQYF.

This chain links TRBV6-1 with TRBJ1-2; weak D call: TRBD1 (5 bases). The CDR3 sequence is 13 residues long. Per germline, CDR1 MNHNS and CDR2 SASEGT. Trimming took 8 bases from V and 2 from J, leaving 12 bases between them. The CDR3 region is CASGRGLNYGYTF. DNA of the CDR3: TGTGCCAGCGGGAGGGGACTCAACTATGGCTACACCTTC.

This chain connects TRBV11-2 to TRBJ2-7; 8 nucleotides align to TRBD1. V dropped 5 bases and J dropped 3; count of bases not matched to a gene: 6. CDR1 is SGHAT and CDR2 is FQNNGV in the germline V gene. The CDR3 spans 14 residues. CDR3 residues: CASSPSTGGYEQYF. As DNA, the CDR3 is TGTGCCAGCAGCCCTAGCACAGGGGGCTACGAGCAGTACTTC.

J is TRBJ2-3 and V is TRBV7-9, with TRBD2 as a possible D gene (5 bases). V lost 0 bases and J 5 bases, leaving 6 bases between the germline ends. The germline gives CDR1 SEHNR, CDR2 FQNEAQ (reference sequence). The CDR3 is 13 residues long. The CDR3 nucleotides read TGTGCCAGCAGCTTAGCAGCGGTAGATACGCAGTATTTT. Translation gives CASSLAAVDTQYF.

The chain carries TRBV10-3 and TRBJ2-1, with a tentative D call TRBD1 (6 bases). The ends were cut back, 6 bases at V and 5 bases at J, with 11 bases in the middle. The CDR3 is made up of 13 amino acids. Germline V gene sequence: CDR1 ENHRY, CDR2 SYGVKD. The CDR3 reads CAISSNRDNEQFF. The CDR3 region has the DNA TGTGCCATCAGCTCCAACAGGGACAATGAGCAGTTCTTC.

This clone has a handful of counts. The chain is built from TRBV10-2 and TRBJ2-1; 12 positions agree with TRBD2. Germline CDR1 is WSHSY and CDR2 is SAAADI. The CDR3 is 14 residues long. Losses at the gene ends were 6 bases for V and 7 bases for J; bases not matched to a gene: 4. The CDR3 reads CASRTSGGSNEQFF. The CDR3 coding sequence is TGCGCCAGCAGGACTAGCGGGGGAAGTAATGAGCAGTTCTTC.

CDR3 sequence: CATSRDPAGADTQYF. In DNA form, the CDR3 reads TGTGCCACCAGCAGAGATCCAGCGGGAGCGGATACGCAGTATTTT. This chain links TRBV15 with TRBJ2-3; 8 nucleotides line up with TRBD2. Looked up from germline, CDR1 is LNHNV and CDR2 is YYDKDF (reference sequence). The CDR3 runs to 15 residues. V was clipped by 0 bases and J by 6 bases; unmatched bases: 5.

V and J are TRBV5-4 and TRBJ2-1, with TRBD2 matching 14 bases. CDR3 length: 16 residues. Unmatched junction bases numbered 8, after V lost 4 bases and J lost 8 bases. Germline lookup yields CDR1 SGHNT and CDR2 YYREEE (reference sequence). In DNA, the CDR3 is TGTGCCAGCAGCCTAGGACTAGCGGGGGGCGACTATGAGCAGTTCTTC. This sequence encodes CASSLGLAGGDYEQFF.

The V and J genes are TRBV27 and TRBJ1-5; no definite D call. Germline values: CDR1 MNHEY, CDR2 SMNVEV (reference sequence). The CDR3 is made up of 17 amino acids. V was clipped by 6 bases and J by 0 bases, with 18 bases between them. The CDR3 sequence: CASSRDSASYSNQPQHF. CDR3 nucleotides: TGTGCCAGCAGCCGAGACTCAGCCTCCTATAGCAATCAGCCCCAGCATTTT.

The chain carries TRBV28 and TRBJ2-1, with D possibly being TRBD1 (5 bases). The CDR3 length is 15 residues. The V end was cut by 5 bases, the J end by 0 bases, with 11 bases between. Per germline, CDR1 MDHEN and CDR2 SYDVKM. In DNA form, the CDR3 reads TGTGCCAGCAGTCCCCTCGACAGCTCCTACAATGAGCAGTTCTTC. Translation: CASSPLDSSYNEQFF.

The chain combines TRBV11-2 with TRBJ2-2, with 7 bases lining up with TRBD2. The CDR3 has 15 amino acids. The trim removed 2 bases at V and 5 bases at J, leaving 5 bases unmatched. Looked up from germline, CDR1 is SGHAT and CDR2 is FQNNGV. The CDR3 coding sequence is TGTGCCAGCAGCTTACTACTAGCGCAAACCGGGGAGCTGTTTTTT. It translates to CASSLLLAQTGELFF.

The V call is TRBV11-2, the J call TRBJ2-3; tentative D call: TRBD2 (5 bases). The CDR3 length is 15 residues. Trimming cost V 0 bases and J 2 bases, with 9 bases left between them. Germline V gene sequence: CDR1 SGHAT, CDR2 FQNNGV. In DNA form, the CDR3 reads TGTGCCAGCAGCTTAGACGGGAAGTACACAGATACGCAGTATTTT. Protein: CASSLDGKYTDTQYF.

This chain links TRBV4-3 with TRBJ1-4; 8 nucleotides line up with TRBD1. V shed 2 bases, J shed 5 bases, and the junction held 7 bases outside the gene matches. The germline gives CDR1 LGHNA, CDR2 YSLEER. This CDR3 is built from 16 residues. This CDR3 reads CASSQRARTGNEKLFF. The CDR3 region has the DNA TGCGCCAGCAGCCAACGTGCACGGACAGGGAATGAAAAACTGTTTTTT.

The rearrangement joins TRBV6-1 to TRBJ1-5; no clear D gene. CDR3 size: 15 residues. From germline, CDR1 is MNHNS and CDR2 SASEGT. Trimming removed 4 bases from V and 4 bases from J, with 14 bases in between. The CDR3 reads CASSVRGTDNQPQHF. The CDR3 DNA follows: TGTGCCAGCAGTGTCCGAGGCACGGATAATCAGCCCCAGCATTTT.

The V call is TRBV6-5, the J call TRBJ2-2; 9 bases are a match to TRBD1. J was trimmed by 6 bases and V by 5 bases; bases with no gene match: 4. This CDR3 region has 14 residues. Germline-derived CDR1 and CDR2 are MNHEY and SVGAGI. CDR3 residues: CASSPGTGPGELFF. Written as DNA, the CDR3 is TGTGCCAGCAGTCCCGGGACAGGGCCCGGGGAGCTGTTTTTT.

This clone was observed a single time. CDR3 region: CASSFTSGRDEQFF. CDR3 sequence (DNA): TGTGCCAGCAGCTTCACTAGCGGGAGGGATGAGCAGTTCTTC. V usage is TRBV7-9 and J usage is TRBJ2-1; the match to TRBD2 covers 13 bases. V trimming: 3 bases; J trimming: 8 bases; junction bases outside the gene matches: 1. Germline CDR1 reads SEHNR; CDR2 reads FQNEAQ (reference sequence). The CDR3 is made up of 14 amino acids.

This clone showed up just a few times. The chain couples TRBV6-6 to TRBJ1-5; the match to TRBD1 covers 9 bases. J was trimmed by 4 bases and V by 7 bases; bases with no gene match: 8. This CDR3 comprises 15 residues. Germline V gives CDR1 MNHNY, CDR2 SVGAGI (reference sequence). The CDR3 DNA reads as TGTGCCAGCACCTGGACAGGGGCGCCTAATCAGCCCCAGCATTTT. Translating gives CASTWTGAPNQPQHF.

The V and J genes are TRBV29-1 and TRBJ2-6; 10 positions match TRBD2. V shed 6 bases and J 4 bases; nucleotides not matched to a gene: 9. This CDR3 comprises 16 residues. CDR1 SQVTM and CDR2 ANQGSEA come from the germline V gene. The CDR3 sequence is CSVASGRGVGANVLTF. CDR3 bases: TGCAGCGTCGCTAGCGGGAGAGGGGTCGGGGCCAACGTCCTGACTTTC.

The chain links TRBV15 to TRBJ2-7, with 10 positions matching TRBD2. This CDR3 has 18 residues. After removal of 1 base from V and 0 bases from J, the junction contained 9 bases not matched to a gene. The V gene's germline CDR1 is LNHNV and CDR2 YYDKDF (reference sequence). CDR3 coding DNA: TGTGCCACCAGCAGAGTTGCAGCGGGGGGGGAGGACTCCTACGAGCAGTACTTC. This gives the protein CATSRVAAGGEDSYEQYF.

The chain couples TRBV5-5 to TRBJ2-3, with TRBD1 as a possible D gene (6 bases). The CDR3 extends over 15 amino acids. CDR1 SGHKS and CDR2 YYEKEE come from the germline V gene (reference sequence). Trimming pared 2 bases from V and 0 bases from J, leaving 10 bases between. CDR3 in amino acids: CASSLNRVSTDTQYF. Here the CDR3 DNA reads TGTGCCAGCAGCTTAAACAGGGTTAGCACAGATACGCAGTATTTT. Full variable domain (missing parts from reference TRBV5-5 and TRBJ2-3): DAGVTQSPTHLIKTRGQQVTLRCSPISGHKSVSWYQQVLGQGPQFIFQYYEKEERGRGNFPDRFSARQFPNYSSELNVNALLLGDSALYLCASSLNRVSTDTQYFGPGTRLTVL.

This chain joins TRBV5-1 and TRBJ2-3; tentatively, D is TRBD1 (5 bases). CDR1 is SGHRS and CDR2 is YFSETQ in the germline V gene. This CDR3 is built from 15 residues. V dropped 1 base and J dropped 4 bases, with 13 bases sitting between them. CDR3 region: CASSLLGLGADTQYF. The CDR3 region has the DNA TGCGCCAGCAGCTTGTTAGGGTTAGGGGCAGATACGCAGTATTTT.

The rearrangement uses TRBV13 and TRBJ2-7, with TRBD1 matching over 12 bases. Trimming removed 5 bases from V and 4 bases from J; junction bases left unmatched: 9. This CDR3 contains 16 residues. Germline lookup yields CDR1 PRHDT and CDR2 FYEKMQ (reference sequence). The CDR3 loop is CASSPFGDRGLYEQYF. In DNA, the CDR3 is TGTGCCAGCAGCCCTTTTGGGGACAGGGGGCTGTACGAGCAGTACTTC.

This sequence joins TRBV19 and TRBJ2-5, with 10 bases identical to TRBD2. V gave up 5 bases and J gave up 1 base; unmatched junction bases: 7. The germline V gene encodes CDR1 LNHDA and CDR2 SQIVND (reference sequence). This CDR3 contains 16 residues. For the CDR3, the DNA is TGTGCCAGTAGTCTCCCGGGACTAGCGACCCAAGAGACCCAGTACTTC. The encoded protein is CASSLPGLATQETQYF. Full variable domain (missing parts from reference TRBV19 and TRBJ2-5): DGGITQSPKYLFRKEGQNVTLSCEQNLNHDAMYWYRQDPGQGLRLIYYSQIVNDFQKGDIAEGYSVSREKKESFPLTVTSAQKNPTAFYLCASSLPGLATQETQYFGPGTRLLVL.

The gene calls are TRBV5-4 and TRBJ2-7; the D gene is possibly TRBD1 (6 bases). V lost 5 bases and J lost 0, with 12 bases in between. This CDR3 contains 14 residues. Germline-derived CDR1 and CDR2 are SGHNT and YYREEE (reference sequence). Here the CDR3 reads CASSTRGSSYEQYF. CDR3 DNA sequence: TGTGCCAGCAGTACCAGGGGAAGCTCCTACGAGCAGTACTTC.

The rearrangement uses TRBV5-1 and TRBJ2-5, with 10 bases that match TRBD1. This CDR3 has 15 amino acids. Germline CDR1 is SGHRS and CDR2 is YFSETQ. V shed 4 bases and J 4 bases; nucleotides not matched to a gene: 7. CDR3 DNA: TGCGCCAGCAGCCCTGGGACAGGGGCTGGAGAGACCCAGTACTTC. Its protein product is CASSPGTGAGETQYF.

Here the CDR3 reads CASSTTRSELSTGLYEQYF. CDR3 nucleotides: TGTGCCAGCAGCACCACCCGATCGGAACTCTCGACAGGCCTGTACGAGCAGTACTTC. J is TRBJ2-7 and V is TRBV7-8, with D possibly matching TRBD1 (6 bases). Germline lookup yields CDR1 SGHVS and CDR2 FQNEAQ. The CDR3 extends over 19 amino acids. V lost 5 bases, J lost 4 bases, and 30 bases lay in between.

This sequence joins TRBV2 and TRBJ1-4; D not resolved. From germline, CDR1 is SNHLY and CDR2 FYNNEI. V was pared by 4 bases and J by 7 bases, with 13 bases between. The CDR3 contains 14 residues. CDR3 loop: CASSGRVVGEKLFF. The DNA of the CDR3 is TGTGCCAGCAGTGGCCGGGTGGTGGGTGAAAAACTGTTTTTT.

This chain links TRBV6-5 with TRBJ1-1; the D gene is possibly TRBD1 (6 bases). CDR1 is MNHEY and CDR2 is SVGAGI in the germline V gene. The CDR3 contains 16 residues. V was clipped by 0 bases and J by 5 bases, with 16 bases between them. Here the CDR3 reads CASSYSFRTGNTEAFF. The CDR3 nucleotides read TGTGCCAGCAGTTACTCGTTTCGCACAGGGAATACTGAAGCTTTCTTT.